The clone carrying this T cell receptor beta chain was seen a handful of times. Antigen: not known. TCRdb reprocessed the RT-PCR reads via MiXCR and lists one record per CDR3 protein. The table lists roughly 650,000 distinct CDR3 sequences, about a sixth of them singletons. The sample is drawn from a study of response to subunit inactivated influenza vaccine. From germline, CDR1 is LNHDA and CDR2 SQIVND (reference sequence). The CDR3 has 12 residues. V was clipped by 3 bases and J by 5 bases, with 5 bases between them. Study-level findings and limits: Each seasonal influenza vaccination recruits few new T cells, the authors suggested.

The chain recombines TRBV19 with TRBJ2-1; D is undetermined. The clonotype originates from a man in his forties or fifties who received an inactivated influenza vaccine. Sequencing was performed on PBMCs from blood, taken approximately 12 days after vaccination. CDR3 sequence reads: CASSISNNEQFF. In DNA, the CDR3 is TGTGCCAGTAGTATCTCTAACAATGAGCAGTTCTTC.